The present entry profiles one T cell receptor beta chain with its context. The entry originates in a study of monozygotic twins with inflammatory bowel disease. The CDR3 has 15 residues. Germline CDR1 is SEHNR and CDR2 is FQNEAQ (reference sequence). From its re-call of the 5' RACE reads, TCRdb lists each CDR3 protein once, without DNA. The repertoire table contains about 110,000 distinct CDR3 sequences. The rearrangement links TRBV7-9 to TRBJ1-3. The sequenced sample consisted of blood. This sequence originates from a human donor with ulcerative colitis or Crohn's disease, or a healthy co-twin of an affected twin (not recorded which). The CDR3 loop reads CASSLGRNSGNTVYF.